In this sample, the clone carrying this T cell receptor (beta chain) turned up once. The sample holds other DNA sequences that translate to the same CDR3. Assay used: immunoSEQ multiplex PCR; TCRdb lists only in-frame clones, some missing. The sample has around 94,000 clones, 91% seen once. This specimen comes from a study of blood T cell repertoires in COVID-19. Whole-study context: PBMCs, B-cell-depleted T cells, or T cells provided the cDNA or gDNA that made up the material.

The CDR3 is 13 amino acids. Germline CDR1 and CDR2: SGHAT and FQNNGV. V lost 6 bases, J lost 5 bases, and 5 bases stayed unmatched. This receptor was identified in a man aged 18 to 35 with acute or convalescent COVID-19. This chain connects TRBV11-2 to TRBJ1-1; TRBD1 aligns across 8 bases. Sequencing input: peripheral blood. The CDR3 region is CASRYTGGTEAFF. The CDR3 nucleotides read TGTGCCAGCAGATACACAGGGGGAACTGAAGCTTTCTTT.